The clone carrying this T cell receptor beta chain was recorded a few times. The antigen is undetermined. A much larger clone lies a single base off, so this may be a read error. Unmatched junction bases numbered 6, after V lost 6 bases and J lost 5 bases. The CDR3 spans 13 residues. Germline V gives CDR1 MNHNS, CDR2 SASEGT. The data are from a study of tumor-infiltrating lymphocytes in primary liver carcinoma. TCR beta cDNA came from 400 to 500 ng total RNA, primed with a constant-region primer. Three-round nested multiplex PCR performed with slightly modified ARM-PCR produced the TCR beta libraries. Amplification in the first two PCR rounds was performed using TRBV1-TRBV30 forward primers and a C-beta reverse primer for around 10 cycles each. One entry per CDR3 protein, called by TCRdb with MiXCR from the multiplex PCR reads. Here the sample spans around 88,000 distinct CDR3 sequences, roughly 70% being singletons.

Study observations and caveats: Significantly greater top-250-clone fractions characterized tumors relative to blood (p = 0.039). Overlap in tumor-adjacent and tumor-blood pairs fell below that of tumor region pairs.

Unsorted bulk tissue (about 18-32 mg) underwent RNA and DNA co-extraction. Resection treated the patients' primary liver carcinoma. Chronic HBV infection affected patients, none of whom had received treatment. Sequenced sample: tumor-adjacent normal liver tissue. The chain is built from TRBV6-1 and TRBJ2-7; 8 bases are a match to TRBD2. The TCR comes from a man between 35 and 55 years old with primary liver carcinoma and hepatitis B virus infection. The CDR3 DNA is TGTGCCAGCAGCCTGGGACTAGTGAACGAGCAGTACTTC. Translated: CASSLGLVNEQYF.